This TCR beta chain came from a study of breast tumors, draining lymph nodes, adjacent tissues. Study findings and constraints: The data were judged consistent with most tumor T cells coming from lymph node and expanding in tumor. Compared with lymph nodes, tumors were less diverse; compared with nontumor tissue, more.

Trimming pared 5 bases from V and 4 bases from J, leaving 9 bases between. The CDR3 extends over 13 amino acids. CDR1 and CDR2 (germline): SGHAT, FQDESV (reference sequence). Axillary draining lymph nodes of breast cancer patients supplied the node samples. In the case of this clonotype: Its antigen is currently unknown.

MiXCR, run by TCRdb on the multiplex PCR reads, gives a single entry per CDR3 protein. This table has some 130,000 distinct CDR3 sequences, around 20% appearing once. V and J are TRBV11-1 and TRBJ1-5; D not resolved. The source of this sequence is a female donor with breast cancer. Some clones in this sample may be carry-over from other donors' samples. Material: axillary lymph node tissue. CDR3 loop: CASSRTPNQPQHF. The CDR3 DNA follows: TGTGCCAGCAGCCGAACACCTAATCAGCCCCAGCATTTT. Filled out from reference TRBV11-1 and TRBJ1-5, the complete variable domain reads EAEVAQSPRYKITEKSQAVAFWCDPISGHATLYWYRQILGQGPELLVQFQDESVVDDSQLPKDRFSAERLKGVDSTLKIQPAELGDSAMYLCASSRTPNQPQHFGDGTRLSIL.